Sequencing of this T cell receptor (beta chain) was carried out in a study of CD8 T cells in ankylosing spondylitis. V was shortened by 3 bases and J by 9 bases, with 14 bases between the two germline ends. The length of the CDR3 is 14 residues. The germline CDR1 and CDR2 sequences are LGHNA and YSLEER. The sample holds a few counts of this clonotype. Its antigen is currently unknown. Notes on the study in general: A motif in TCR beta, a set of several highly homologous variants, appeared characteristic of ankylosing spondylitis blood.

TCRdb processed the 5' RACE reads anew with MiXCR; each CDR3 protein has one entry. The sample includes some 840,000 distinct CDR3 sequences, approximately 10% of them seen just once. The sequenced material came from blood, either unsorted or a sorted T cell fraction (not recorded which). The receptor was derived from a male donor with ankylosing spondylitis. This sequence joins TRBV4-3 and TRBJ2-2; weak D call: TRBD1 (5 bases). CDR3 sequence: CASSHRVMGRELFF. The CDR3 coding sequence is TGCGCCAGCAGCCACAGGGTGATGGGTCGGGAGCTGTTTTTT.